The 8 T cell receptor beta chains below all came from one sample that was sequenced in a study of brain T cells in children with intractable seizures (dated by TCRdb to the early 2020s). The meaning of the sample's time point label: resected brain tissue, or blood drawn just prior to surgery. Library preparation employed the immunoSEQ multiplex PCR assay. Here the immuneACCESS table is served through TCRdb, limited to in-frame sequences with V and J called. Missing clones are a known gap in these copies; in checked studies unresolved V genes cover under half, and the rest lacks a known reason. This sample holds about 120,000 clones; 94% were observed only once. The ten biggest clones cover 3.5% to 4.5% of the sample. Sequenced material: peripheral blood, taken at surgery. The receptors originated from a boy under two years old with hemimegalencephaly and intractable seizures.

The gene calls are TRBV5-1 and TRBJ2-5; D is unclear. V lost 5 bases, J lost 0 bases, and 5 bases lay in between. Germline CDR1 and CDR2: SGHRS and YFSETQ. This CDR3 region has 12 residues. The CDR3 bases are TGCGCCAGCAGATCGTACCAAGAGACCCAGTACTTC. It is translated as CASRSYQETQYF.

The chain is built from TRBV5-4 and TRBJ2-7; no clear D gene. V was shortened by 2 bases and J by 5 bases, with 8 bases between the two germline ends. Per the germline V gene, CDR1 is SGHNT and CDR2 is YYREEE (reference sequence). The CDR3 sequence is 12 residues long. The CDR3 region is CASSFRGHEQYF. For the CDR3, the DNA is TGTGCCAGCAGCTTCAGAGGCCACGAGCAGTACTTC.

The chain couples TRBV18 to TRBJ1-2; D remains unclear. V gave up 3 bases and J gave up 4 bases, with 9 bases separating them. The CDR3 contains 13 residues. Germline-derived CDR1 and CDR2 are KGHSH and LQKENI. The CDR3 reads CASSPSRSYGYTF. For the CDR3, the DNA is TGTGCCAGCTCACCGAGTCGGAGCTATGGCTACACCTTC.

The genes are TRBV18 and TRBJ2-5, with D perhaps given as TRBD1 or TRBD2 (5 bases each). The CDR3 extends over 16 amino acids. The germline V gene encodes CDR1 KGHSH and CDR2 LQKENI. Trimming took 0 bases from V and 9 from J, leaving 20 bases between them. The CDR3 here is CASSPPGPGPPGAQYF. The CDR3 DNA reads TGTGCCAGCTCACCACCGGGGCCGGGACCCCCCGGGGCCCAGTACTTC.

The CDR3 DNA sequence: TGTGCCACCAGTGATTTGACACAGGGGGCCGAAGAGACCCAGTACTTC. Translation: CATSDLTQGAEETQYF. The chain couples TRBV24-1 to TRBJ2-5, with 9 bases matching TRBD1. CDR3 length: 16 residues. Germline CDR1 KGHDR, CDR2 SFDVKD. The junction had 4 bases not matched to a gene; V was cut back by 0 bases and J by 3 bases.

The chain couples TRBV9 to TRBJ2-3; D possibly matches TRBD1 or TRBD2 (6 bases each). Germline CDR1 SGDLS, CDR2 YYNGEE. The V end lost 3 bases, the J end lost 2 bases, and 10 bases lay between the germline ends. There are 14 residues in the CDR3. In DNA, the CDR3 is TGTGCCAGCAGCGCTCGGGGGCACACAGATACGCAGTATTTT. It is translated as CASSARGHTDTQYF. The full variable domain, completed using reference TRBV9 and TRBJ2-3, is DSGVTQTPKHLITATGQRVTLRCSPRSGDLSVYWYQQSLDQGLQFLIQYYNGEERAKGNILERFSAQQFPDLHSELNLSSLELGDSALYFCASSARGHTDTQYFGPGTRLTVL.

This sequence joins TRBV4-1 and TRBJ1-3; D ambiguous. The CDR3 totals 13 residues. Germline V gene lookup returns CDR1 MGHRA and CDR2 YSYEKL. The germline V and J ends were trimmed by 6 bases and 2 bases, with 8 bases remaining between them. The CDR3 here is CASREVAGNTIYF. CDR3 coding DNA: TGCGCCAGCAGGGAAGTTGCTGGAAACACCATATATTTT.

The chain carries TRBV29-1 and TRBJ2-3, with a tentative D call TRBD2 (6 bases). The length of the CDR3 is 12 residues. Trimming left V 8 bases short and J 3 bases short, with 12 bases between. Looked up from germline, CDR1 is SQVTM and CDR2 is ANQGSEA. The CDR3 DNA reads as TGCAGCATATTAGGGACTACAGATACGCAGTATTTT. This gives the protein CSILGTTDTQYF.